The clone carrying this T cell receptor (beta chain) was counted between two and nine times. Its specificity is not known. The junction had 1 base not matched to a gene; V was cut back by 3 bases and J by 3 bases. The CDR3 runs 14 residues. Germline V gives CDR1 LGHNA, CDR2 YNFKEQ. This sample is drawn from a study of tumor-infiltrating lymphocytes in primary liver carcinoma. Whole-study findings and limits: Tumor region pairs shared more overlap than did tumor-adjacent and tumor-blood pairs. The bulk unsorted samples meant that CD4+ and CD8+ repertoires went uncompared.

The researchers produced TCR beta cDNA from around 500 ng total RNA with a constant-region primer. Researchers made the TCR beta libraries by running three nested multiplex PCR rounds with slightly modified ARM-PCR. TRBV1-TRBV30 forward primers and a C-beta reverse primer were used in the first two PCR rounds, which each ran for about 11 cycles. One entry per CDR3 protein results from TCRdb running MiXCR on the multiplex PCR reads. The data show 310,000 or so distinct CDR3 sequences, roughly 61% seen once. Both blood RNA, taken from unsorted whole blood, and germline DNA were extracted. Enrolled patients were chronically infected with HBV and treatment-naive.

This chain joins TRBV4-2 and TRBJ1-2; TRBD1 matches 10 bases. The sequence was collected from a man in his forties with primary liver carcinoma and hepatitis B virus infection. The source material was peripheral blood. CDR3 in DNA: TGTGCCAGCAGCCAGGGGACAGGGGACTATGGCTACACCTTC. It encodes CASSQGTGDYGYTF.